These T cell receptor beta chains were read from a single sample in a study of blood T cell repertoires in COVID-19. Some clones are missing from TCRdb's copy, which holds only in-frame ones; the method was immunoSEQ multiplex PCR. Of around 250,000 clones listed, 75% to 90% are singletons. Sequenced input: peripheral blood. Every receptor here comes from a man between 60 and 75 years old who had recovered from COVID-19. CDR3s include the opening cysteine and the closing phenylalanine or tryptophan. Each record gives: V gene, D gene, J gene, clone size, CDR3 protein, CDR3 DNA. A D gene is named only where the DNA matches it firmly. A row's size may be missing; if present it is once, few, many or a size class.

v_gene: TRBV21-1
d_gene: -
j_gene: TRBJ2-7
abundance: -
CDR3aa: CASSKVQGPYEQYF
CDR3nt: TGTGCCAGCAGCAAAGTACAGGGGCCCTACGAGCAGTACTTC

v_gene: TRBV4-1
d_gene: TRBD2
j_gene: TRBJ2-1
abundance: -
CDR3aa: CASSQDSGAGYNEQFF
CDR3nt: TGCGCCAGCAGCCAAGATAGCGGAGCGGGGTACAATGAGCAGTTCTTC

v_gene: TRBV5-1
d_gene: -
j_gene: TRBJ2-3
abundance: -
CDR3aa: CASSLRGVGTDTQYF
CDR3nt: TGCGCCAGCAGCTTGAGGGGTGTGGGGACAGATACGCAGTATTTT

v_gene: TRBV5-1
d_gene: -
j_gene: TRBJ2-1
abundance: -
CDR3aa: CASSLVPGGPTNEQFF
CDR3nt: TGCGCCAGCAGCTTGGTACCGGGCGGGCCGACCAATGAGCAGTTCTTC

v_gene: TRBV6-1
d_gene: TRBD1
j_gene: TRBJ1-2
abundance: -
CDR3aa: CASSESTGGIYGYTF
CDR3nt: TGTGCCAGCAGTGAGTCCACAGGGGGCATCTATGGCTACACCTTC

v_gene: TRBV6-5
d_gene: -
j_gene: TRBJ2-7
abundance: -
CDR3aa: CASSQGLTYEQYF
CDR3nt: TGTGCCAGCAGTCAGGGGCTTACCTACGAGCAGTACTTC

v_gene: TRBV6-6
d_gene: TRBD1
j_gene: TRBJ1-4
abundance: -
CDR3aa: CASKTGDEKLFF
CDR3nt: TGTGCCAGCAAAACAGGGGATGAAAAACTGTTTTTT

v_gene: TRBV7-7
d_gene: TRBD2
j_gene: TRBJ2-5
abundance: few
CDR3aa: CASSRGGPSQETQYF
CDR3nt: TGTGCTAGCAGCCGGGGGGGGCCATCACAAGAGACCCAGTACTTC

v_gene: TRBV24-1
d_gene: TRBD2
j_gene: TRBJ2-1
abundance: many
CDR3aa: CATSDRAGAINEQFF
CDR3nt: TGTGCCACCAGTGACAGAGCGGGGGCGATCAATGAGCAGTTCTTC

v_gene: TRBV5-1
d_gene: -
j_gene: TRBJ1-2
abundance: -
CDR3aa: CASSLAGENYGYTF
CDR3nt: TGCGCCAGCAGCTTGGCTGGTGAGAACTATGGCTACACCTTC

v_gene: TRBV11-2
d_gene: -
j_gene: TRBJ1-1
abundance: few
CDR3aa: CASSLERDREAFF
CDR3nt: TGTGCCAGCAGCTTAGAGAGAGACAGGGAAGCTTTCTTT

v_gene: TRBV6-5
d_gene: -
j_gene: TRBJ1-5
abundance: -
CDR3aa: CASSYRYPNQPQHF
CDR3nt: TGTGCCAGCAGTTACCGCTACCCTAATCAGCCCCAGCATTTT

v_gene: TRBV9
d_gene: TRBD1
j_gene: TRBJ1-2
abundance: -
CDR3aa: CASSVGQGFWPGYTF
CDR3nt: TGTGCCAGCAGCGTGGGACAGGGTTTCTGGCCGGGCTACACCTTC

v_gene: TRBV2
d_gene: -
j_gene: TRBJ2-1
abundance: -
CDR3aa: CASRSGVAYEQFF
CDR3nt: TGTGCCAGCAGATCAGGGGTGGCGTATGAGCAGTTCTTC

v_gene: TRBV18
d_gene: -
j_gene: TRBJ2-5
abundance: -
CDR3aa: CASSPDRYQETQYF
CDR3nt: TGTGCCAGCTCACCTGACAGGTACCAAGAGACCCAGTACTTC

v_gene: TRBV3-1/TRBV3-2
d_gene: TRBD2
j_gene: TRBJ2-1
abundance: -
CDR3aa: CASSQGVSGGAEQFF
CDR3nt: TGTGCCAGCAGCCAAGGCGTTAGCGGGGGTGCTGAGCAGTTCTTC

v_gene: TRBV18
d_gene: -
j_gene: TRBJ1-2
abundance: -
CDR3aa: CASSPPGGNGYTF
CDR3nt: TGTGCCAGCTCACCACCGGGGGGGAATGGCTACACCTTC

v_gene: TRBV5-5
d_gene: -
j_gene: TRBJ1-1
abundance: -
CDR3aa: CASSLLEGRWTEAFF
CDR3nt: TGTGCCAGCAGCTTGCTGGAGGGACGGTGGACTGAAGCTTTCTTT

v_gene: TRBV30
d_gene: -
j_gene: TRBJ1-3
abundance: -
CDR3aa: CAWSPSGGPGSGNTIYF
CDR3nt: TGTGCCTGGAGTCCATCGGGGGGCCCTGGCTCTGGAAACACCATATATTTT

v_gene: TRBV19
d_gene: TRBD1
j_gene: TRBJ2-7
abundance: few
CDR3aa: CASSDRGAYEQYF
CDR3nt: TGTGCCAGTAGTGACAGGGGGGCCTACGAGCAGTACTTC

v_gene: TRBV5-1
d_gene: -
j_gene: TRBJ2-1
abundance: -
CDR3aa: CASTGYLTDNEQFF
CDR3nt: TGCGCCAGCACGGGGTATCTTACTGACAATGAGCAGTTCTTC

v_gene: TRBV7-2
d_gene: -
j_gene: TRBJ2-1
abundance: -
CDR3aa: CASSRSRGSSSYNEQFF
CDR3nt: TGTGCCAGCAGTCGAAGTAGGGGATCGAGCTCCTACAATGAGCAGTTCTTC

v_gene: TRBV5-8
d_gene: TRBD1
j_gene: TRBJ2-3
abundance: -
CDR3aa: CASSRGTGRTDTQYF
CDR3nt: TGTGCCAGCAGCCGCGGGACAGGGCGCACAGATACGCAGTATTTT

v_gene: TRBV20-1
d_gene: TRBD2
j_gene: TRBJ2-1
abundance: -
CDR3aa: CSASPLSAGVTRQFF
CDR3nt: TGCAGTGCTAGTCCCCTCTCAGCGGGAGTCACGAGGCAGTTCTTC

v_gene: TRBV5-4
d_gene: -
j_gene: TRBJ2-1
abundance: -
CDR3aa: CASSLGRVGGEQFF
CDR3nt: TGTGCCAGCAGCTTGGGTAGAGTGGGGGGTGAGCAGTTCTTC

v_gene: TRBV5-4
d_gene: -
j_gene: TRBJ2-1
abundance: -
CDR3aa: CASSLGTAGTYNEQFF
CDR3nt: TGTGCCAGCAGCTTGGGGACTGCGGGGACCTACAATGAGCAGTTCTTC

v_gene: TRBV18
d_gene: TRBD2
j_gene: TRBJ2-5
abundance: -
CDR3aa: CASSPIPTSDQETQYF
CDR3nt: TGTGCCAGCTCACCAATACCGACTAGCGACCAAGAGACCCAGTACTTC

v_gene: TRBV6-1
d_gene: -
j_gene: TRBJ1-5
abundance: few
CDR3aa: CASSEGRGVMAQHF
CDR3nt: TGTGCCAGCAGTGAAGGTCGGGGGGTTATGGCCCAGCATTTT

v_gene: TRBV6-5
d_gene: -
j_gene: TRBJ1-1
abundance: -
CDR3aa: CASGYRTEKNTEAFF
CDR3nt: TGTGCCAGCGGATACAGAACAGAGAAAAACACTGAAGCTTTCTTT

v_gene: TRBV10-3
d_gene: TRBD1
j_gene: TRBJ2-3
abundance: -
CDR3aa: CAISSGQASSTDTQYF
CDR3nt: TGTGCCATCAGTAGCGGACAGGCGTCTAGCACAGATACGCAGTATTTT

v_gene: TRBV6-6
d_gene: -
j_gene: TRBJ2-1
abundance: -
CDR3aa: CASSWDTSSYNEQFF
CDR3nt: TGTGCCAGCAGTTGGGACACGAGCTCCTACAATGAGCAGTTCTTC

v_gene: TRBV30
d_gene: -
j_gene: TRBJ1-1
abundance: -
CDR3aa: CATAIGGGTEAFF
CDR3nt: TGTGCGACGGCAATAGGGGGGGGGACTGAAGCTTTCTTT

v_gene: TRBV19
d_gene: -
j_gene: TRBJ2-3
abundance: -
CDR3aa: CASSIGAGGRGTGTQYF
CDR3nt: TGTGCCAGTAGTATAGGCGCCGGCGGGAGGGGGACAGGTACGCAGTATTTT

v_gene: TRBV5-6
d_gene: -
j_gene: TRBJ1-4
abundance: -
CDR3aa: CASSGRGTREKLFF
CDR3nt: TGTGCCAGCAGCGGGAGAGGGACTCGTGAAAAACTGTTTTTT

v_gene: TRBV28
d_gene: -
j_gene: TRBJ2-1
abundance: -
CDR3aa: CASSPLGGQAIDEQFF
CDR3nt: TGTGCCAGCAGTCCTCTTGGGGGCCAGGCTATCGATGAGCAGTTCTTC

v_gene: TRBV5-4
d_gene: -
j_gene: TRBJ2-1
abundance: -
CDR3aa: CASSLELRQGNEQFF
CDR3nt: TGTGCCAGCAGCTTGGAGTTGCGGCAAGGCAATGAGCAGTTCTTC

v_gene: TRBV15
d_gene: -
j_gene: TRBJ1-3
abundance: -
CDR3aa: CATSRDGTSGNTIYF
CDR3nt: TGTGCCACCAGCAGAGACGGGACATCTGGAAACACCATATATTTT

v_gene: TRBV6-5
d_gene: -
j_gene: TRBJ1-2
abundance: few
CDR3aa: CASSPRQINYGYTF
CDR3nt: TGTGCCAGCAGTCCCAGACAGATTAACTATGGCTACACCTTC

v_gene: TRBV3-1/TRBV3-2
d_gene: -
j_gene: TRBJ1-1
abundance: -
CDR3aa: CASSQDRGTEAFF
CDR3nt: TGTGCCAGCAGCCAAGATCGGGGCACTGAAGCTTTCTTT

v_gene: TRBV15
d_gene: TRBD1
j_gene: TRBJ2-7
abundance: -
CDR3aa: CATIRDRGPYEQYF
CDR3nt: TGTGCCACCATCCGGGACAGGGGACCCTACGAGCAGTACTTC